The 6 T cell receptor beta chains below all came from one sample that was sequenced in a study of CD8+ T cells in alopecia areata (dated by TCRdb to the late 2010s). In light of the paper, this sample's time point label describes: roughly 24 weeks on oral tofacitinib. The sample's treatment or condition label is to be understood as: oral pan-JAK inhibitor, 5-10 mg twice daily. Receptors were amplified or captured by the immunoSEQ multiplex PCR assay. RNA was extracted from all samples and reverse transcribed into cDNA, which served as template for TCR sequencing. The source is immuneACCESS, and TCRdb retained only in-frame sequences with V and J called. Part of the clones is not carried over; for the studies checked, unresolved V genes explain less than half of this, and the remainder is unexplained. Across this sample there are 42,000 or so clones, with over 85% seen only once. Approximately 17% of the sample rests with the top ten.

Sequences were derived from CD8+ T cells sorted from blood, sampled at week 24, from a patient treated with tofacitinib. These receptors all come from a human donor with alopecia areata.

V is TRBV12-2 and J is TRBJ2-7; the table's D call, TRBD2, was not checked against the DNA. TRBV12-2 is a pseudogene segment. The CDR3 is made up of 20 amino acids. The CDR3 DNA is TGTGCAAGATTGGTTGTGTTGGAGGCCTGGGATGGTTGGAAAAACTACGAGCAGTACTTC. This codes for CARLVVLEAWDGWKNYEQYF.

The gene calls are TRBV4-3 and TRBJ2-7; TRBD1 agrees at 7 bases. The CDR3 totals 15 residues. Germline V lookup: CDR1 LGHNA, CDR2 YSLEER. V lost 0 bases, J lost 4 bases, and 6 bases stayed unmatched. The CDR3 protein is CASSQDRDSVYEQYF. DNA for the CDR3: TGCGCCAGCAGCCAAGATAGGGACAGCGTATACGAGCAGTACTTC.

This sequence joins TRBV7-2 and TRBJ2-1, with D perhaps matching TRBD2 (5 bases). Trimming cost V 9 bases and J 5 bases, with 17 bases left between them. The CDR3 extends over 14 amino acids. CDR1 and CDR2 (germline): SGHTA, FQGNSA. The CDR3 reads CASQALPGNNEQFF. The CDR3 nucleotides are TGTGCCAGTCAAGCCCTTCCGGGGAACAATGAGCAGTTCTTC. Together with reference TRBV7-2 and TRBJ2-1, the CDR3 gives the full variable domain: GAGVSQSPSNKVTEKGKDVELRCDPISGHTALYWYRQSLGQGLEFLIYFQGNSAPDKSGLPSDRFSAERTGGSVSTLTIQRTQQEDSAVYLCASQALPGNNEQFFGPGTRLTVL.

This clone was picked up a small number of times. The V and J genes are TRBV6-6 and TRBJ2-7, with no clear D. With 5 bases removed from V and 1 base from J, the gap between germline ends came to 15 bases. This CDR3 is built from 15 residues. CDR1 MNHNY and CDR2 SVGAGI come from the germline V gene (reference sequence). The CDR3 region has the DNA TGTGCCAGCAGTCTTGAATCGGGCCCTTCCTACGAGCAGTACTTC. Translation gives CASSLESGPSYEQYF.

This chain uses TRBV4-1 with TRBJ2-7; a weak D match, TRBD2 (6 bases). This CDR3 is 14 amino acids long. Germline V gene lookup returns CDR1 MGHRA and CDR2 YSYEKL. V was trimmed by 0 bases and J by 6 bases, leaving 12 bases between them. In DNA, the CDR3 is TGCGCCAGCAGCCAAGATCCCCTGGGGGGCGAGCAGTACTTC. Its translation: CASSQDPLGGEQYF.

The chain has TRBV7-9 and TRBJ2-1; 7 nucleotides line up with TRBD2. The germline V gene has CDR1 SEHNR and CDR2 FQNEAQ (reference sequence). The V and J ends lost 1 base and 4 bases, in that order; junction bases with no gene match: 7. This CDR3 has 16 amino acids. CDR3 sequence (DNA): TGTGCCAGCAGCTTAGTCTCCGGGGGGATATACAATGAGCAGTTCTTC. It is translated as CASSLVSGGIYNEQFF.